The entry that follows covers one T cell receptor beta chain sequence. Its specificity is unknown. A much more abundant neighbour one base away suggests this may be a read error. The sorting of naive CD8 T cells used the CD8+CD4-CCR7+CD45RA+ phenotype. The sample is drawn from a study of molecular identifiers for immune sequencing clone quantification. Study-wide results and caveats: It was shown that clones above 20 RNA copies held over 99% of effector molecules, but under 1% in naive cells.

CDR3 length: 12 residues. Germline V gene sequence: CDR1 SNHLY, CDR2 FYNNEI. TCRdb ran MiXCR on the PCR reads and lists one entry per CDR3 protein. The sample carries fewer than 350,000 distinct CDR3 sequences, over 20% recorded once. Sample: naive CD8+ T cells from blood, with Jurkat cell RNA spiked in. Subset denoted: FACS-sorted CD8+CD4-CCR7+CD45RA+ naive T cells. The rearrangement links TRBV2 to TRBJ2-5; D might be TRBD2 (5 bases). The source of this sequence is a human donor in good health. Some libraries in this study had Jurkat cell RNA spiked in. The chain's CDR3 is CAGSEEEETQYF. As DNA, the CDR3 is TGTGCCGGCAGTGAGGAGGAGGAGACCCAGTACTTC. The complete variable domain, with remaining parts taken from reference TRBV2 and TRBJ2-5, reads EPEVTQTPSHQVTQMGQEVILRCVPISNHLYFYWYRQILGQKVEFLVSFYNNEISEKSEIFDDQFSVERPDGSNFTLKIRSTKLEDSAMYFCAGSEEEETQYFGPGTRLLVL.